The TCR beta chain under discussion was sequenced for a study of cytomegalovirus exposure and HLA in healthy donors. Notes on this clone: The junction departs from germline at one end; a sequencing error may be responsible.

The CDR3 consists of 12 residues. Germline CDR1 is MNHNS and CDR2 is SASEGT. Both 60 Vbeta primers and 13 Jbeta primers went into the PCR. Sequencing used immunoSEQ multiplex PCR; TCRdb keeps in-frame clones, though not all of them. The sample yields roughly 130,000 clones, 65% to 80% seen once. This sequence originates from a human donor in good health. Sequenced: PBMCs. The gene calls are TRBV6-1 and TRBJ1-4, with D possibly being TRBD1 (6 bases). In DNA, the CDR3 is TGTGCCAGCAACGGGGGGCTGGGAAAAACTGTTTTT. The encoded protein is CASNGGLGKTVF.